These 15 T cell receptor beta chains share one sample of origin, sequenced in a study of blood T cell repertoires in COVID-19. The table came from immunoSEQ multiplex PCR; TCRdb's copy has only in-frame clones and leaves some out. The sample contains nearly 110,000 clones, 84% of which appear only once. The specimen sequenced was peripheral blood. All receptors derive from a human donor in a cohort sampled during active COVID-19.

In DNA form, the CDR3 reads TGTGCCAGCTCACCACAGACAGGGGTTAGAAATACGCAGTATTTT. Residues: CASSPQTGVRNTQYF. This rearrangement joins TRBV18 to TRBJ2-3; 8 bases are a match to TRBD1. V dropped 1 base and J dropped 7; count of bases not matched to a gene: 7. The germline gives CDR1 KGHSH, CDR2 LQKENI. The CDR3 covers 15 residues.

The CDR3 nucleotides read TGTGCCAGCACCGTGAGGGCTAGCGGGAGACCCTACAATGAGCAGTTCTTC. This codes for CASTVRASGRPYNEQFF. The rearrangement links TRBV7-2 to TRBJ2-1; TRBD2 agrees at 10 bases. Unmatched junction bases numbered 11, after V lost 7 bases and J lost 2 bases. Germline CDR1 is SGHTA and CDR2 is FQGNSA. The CDR3 has 17 amino acids.

The chain links TRBV18 to TRBJ2-5, with D unclear. The CDR3 consists of 12 residues. Germline V gene lookup returns CDR1 KGHSH and CDR2 LQKENI. Trimming left V 2 bases short and J 3 bases short, with 4 bases between. The CDR3, as DNA: TGTGCCAGCTCACCATACAAAGAGACCCAGTACTTC. Its translation: CASSPYKETQYF.

V and J are TRBV3-1 (or the pseudogene TRBV3-2) and TRBJ1-4; no firm D call. The germline V and J ends were trimmed by 8 bases and 0 bases, with 7 bases remaining between them. CDR1 and CDR2 (germline): LGHDT, YNNKEL (reference sequence). This CDR3 is built from 13 residues. DNA for the CDR3: TGTGCCAGCCGAACAGCAACTAATGAAAAACTGTTTTTT. As protein: CASRTATNEKLFF.

This chain uses TRBV19 with TRBJ2-1; 7 positions match TRBD2. Looked up from germline, CDR1 is LNHDA and CDR2 is SQIVND (reference sequence). The CDR3 covers 13 residues. The V gene end was trimmed by 3 bases and the J gene end by 11 bases; junction bases not matched to a gene: 7. In DNA, the CDR3 is TGTGCCAGTAGTATGGGGGGGATTCCCAAGCAGTTCTTC. Protein product: CASSMGGIPKQFF.

The gene calls are TRBV6-4 and TRBJ2-3; perhaps TRBD1 as D (6 bases). The CDR3 covers 16 residues. Trimming left V 0 bases short and J 2 bases short, with 12 bases between. Germline CDR1 is MRHNA and CDR2 is SNTAGT. The CDR3 DNA sequence: TGTGCCAGCAGTGACTCTAGCAGGGACAACACAGATACGCAGTATTTT. Protein sequence: CASSDSSRDNTDTQYF.

The rearrangement links TRBV18 to TRBJ1-6; D gene ambiguous. The germline V gene encodes CDR1 KGHSH and CDR2 LQKENI. The CDR3 runs 16 residues. Trimming took off 3 bases at V and 9 bases at J, with 18 bases between the two ends. CDR3 region: CASSPLPGHPSSPLHF. The CDR3 DNA reads TGTGCCAGCTCACCGCTACCGGGTCATCCTAGTTCACCCCTCCACTTT.

The chain joins TRBV10-3 to TRBJ1-2; D remains unclear. Germline V gene lookup returns CDR1 ENHRY and CDR2 SYGVKD. CDR3 length: 10 residues. The V end lost 10 bases, the J end lost 5 bases, and 8 bases lay between the germline ends. The chain's CDR3 is CATWLYGYTF. DNA for the CDR3: TGTGCCACCTGGCTTTATGGCTACACCTTC.

This clone showed up just once. This chain joins TRBV3-1 (or the pseudogene TRBV3-2) and TRBJ1-2; D remains unclear. The CDR3 runs to 15 residues. Between the trimmed V and J ends, which lost 5 bases and 3 bases, there was a span of 16 bases. Germline loops: CDR1 LGHDT, CDR2 YNNKEL (reference sequence). CDR3 in DNA: TGTGCCAGCAGCGGGGAGGAACTGGGCCACTATGGCTACACCTTC. Its protein product is CASSGEELGHYGYTF.

This sequence joins TRBV12-3 or TRBV12-4 and TRBJ2-2; no definite D call. V dropped 6 bases and J dropped 2 bases, with 4 bases sitting between them. This CDR3 is built from 12 residues. In DNA, the CDR3 is TGTGCCAGCAGGTATAACACCGGGGAGCTGTTTTTT. Translated: CASRYNTGELFF.

The rearrangement links TRBV9 to TRBJ1-4; TRBD1 matches at 8 bases. This CDR3 has 17 residues. V trimming: 3 bases; J trimming: 5 bases; junction bases outside the gene matches: 12. Germline assignment: CDR1 SGDLS and CDR2 YYNGEE. The CDR3, as DNA: TGTGCCAGCAGCGGACCTTCCGCGGGACAGGTGAATGAAAAACTGTTTTTT. The encoded protein is CASSGPSAGQVNEKLFF. The entire variable domain, with the rest obtained from reference TRBV9 and TRBJ1-4, is as follows: DSGVTQTPKHLITATGQRVTLRCSPRSGDLSVYWYQQSLDQGLQFLIQYYNGEERAKGNILERFSAQQFPDLHSELNLSSLELGDSALYFCASSGPSAGQVNEKLFFGSGTQLSVL.

The chain couples TRBV2 to TRBJ1-3, with TRBD1 matching over 11 bases. In germline, CDR1 is SNHLY, CDR2 FYNNEI. V gave up 6 bases and J gave up 0 bases; unmatched junction bases: 1. The CDR3 runs 15 residues. CDR3 residues: CASSGTGGSGNTIYF. The CDR3 nucleotides read TGTGCCAGCAGCGGGACAGGGGGCTCTGGAAACACCATATATTTT.

The rearrangement joins TRBV6-5 to TRBJ1-1; 9 positions agree with TRBD1. The germline V gene encodes CDR1 MNHEY and CDR2 SVGAGI. Trimming took 5 bases from V and 1 from J; bases not matched to a gene: 2. CDR3 length: 14 amino acids. The DNA for the CDR3 is TGTGCCAGCAGTCAGACAGGGGGGAACACTGAAGCTTTCTTT. Encoded protein: CASSQTGGNTEAFF.

In this sample, this clone turned up a few times. V is TRBV27 and J is TRBJ2-1; 10 bases line up with TRBD2. This CDR3 comprises 16 residues. Germline CDR1 and CDR2: MNHEY and SMNVEV (reference sequence). V was clipped by 4 bases and J by 1 base; unmatched bases: 4. The CDR3 nucleotides read TGTGCCAGCAGTTCCCTAGCGGGAGCATCCTACAATGAGCAGTTCTTC. Amino acid sequence: CASSSLAGASYNEQFF.

This chain joins TRBV28 and TRBJ1-1, with TRBD1 identical over 8 bases. J gave up 4 bases and V 3 bases, and 1 base lay outside the gene matches. The length of the CDR3 is 13 residues. Per germline, CDR1 MDHEN and CDR2 SYDVKM. CDR3 region: CASSLDRATEAFF. The DNA for the CDR3 is TGTGCCAGCAGTTTGGACAGGGCCACTGAAGCTTTCTTT.